This is a list of T cell receptor beta chains from one sample in a study of blood T cell repertoires in COVID-19. Clones were sequenced by immunoSEQ multiplex PCR, and TCRdb holds only the in-frame ones, with some missing. The sample contains approximately 500,000 clones, roughly 89% of which appear only once. Sequencing used peripheral blood. Every receptor here comes from a man in his late teens or twenties with COVID-19, enrolled during active disease. Each CDR3 is given with its conserved first and last residue. The order of the fields is clone size, J gene, V gene, D gene, CDR3 DNA, CDR3 protein. A D gene is named only where the DNA matches it firmly. Clone size, where shown, is once, few, many, or a class for clones that have expanded.

NA TRBJ1-4 TRBV5-6 NA TGTGCCAGCAGTAATAGGGGTACTAATGAAAAACTGTTTTTT CASSNRGTNEKLFF
NA TRBJ1-6 TRBV4-1 NA TGCGCCAGCAGCCAAGATCCAGGGATCAATTCACCCCTCCACTTT CASSQDPGINSPLHF
NA TRBJ1-1 TRBV19 NA TGTGCCAGTAGTATACATCGGGTGAACACTGAAGCTTTCTTT CASSIHRVNTEAFF
once TRBJ2-1 TRBV24-1 TRBD2 TGTGCCACCAGTGATGCCAGACTAGCGACTTTCAATGAGCAGTTCTTC CATSDARLATFNEQFF
NA TRBJ2-7 TRBV25-1 TRBD2 TGTGCCAGCAGTAAGCGGGGGGCTCCCTTGGAGCAGTACTTC CASSKRGAPLEQYF
NA TRBJ1-5 TRBV29-1 NA TGCAGCGTTGGTGACTCCAGTAGCAATCAGCCCCAGCATTTT CSVGDSSSNQPQHF
NA TRBJ2-7 TRBV11-1 NA TGTGCCAGCTCGAGCTCGGGAGAAGCGTTCTTCGAGCAGTACTTC CASSSSGEAFFEQYF
once TRBJ2-5 TRBV28 NA TGTGCCAGCAGTTTATCTTCCGTATTGACCCAGTACTTC CASSLSSVLTQYF
NA TRBJ2-1 TRBV28 TRBD1 TGTGCCAGCAGTTCTCCCGGGACAGCCAACAATGAGCAGTTCTTC CASSSPGTANNEQFF
once TRBJ2-1 TRBV30 TRBD2 TGTGCCTGGAGCCCCCGGGGGGATGAGCAGTTCTTC CAWSPRGDEQFF
NA TRBJ2-1 TRBV7-2 TRBD1 TGTGCCAGCAGCTTAGAGGGGGCCCCCTACAATGAGCAGTTCTTC CASSLEGAPYNEQFF
once TRBJ1-4 TRBV5-1 TRBD1 TGCGCCAGCAGCATCACAGGGGGTGGTACTAATGAAAAACTGTTTTTT CASSITGGGTNEKLFF
NA TRBJ2-5 TRBV3-1/TRBV3-2 TRBD2 TGTGCCAGCAGCCACCAACTAGCGGGGAAGACCCAGTACTTC CASSHQLAGKTQYF
once TRBJ1-2 TRBV9 NA TGTGCCAGCAGCGTAGGTCAGGAGGGCGGCTACACCTTC CASSVGQEGGYTF
NA TRBJ2-5 TRBV3-1/TRBV3-2 NA TGTGCCAGCAGCCAAGGCCCAGGGGAGGAGACCCAGTACTTC CASSQGPGEETQYF
NA TRBJ2-1 TRBV11-3 TRBD2 TGTGCCAGCAGCTTTAGCGGGAGCGTCTACAATGAGCAGTTCTTC CASSFSGSVYNEQFF
NA TRBJ2-1 TRBV10-1 NA TGCGCCAGCAGAGGGGAGCAGGGGAATGAGCAGTTCTTC CASRGEQGNEQFF
NA TRBJ2-7 TRBV9 TRBD1 TGTGCCAGCAGCTCCGGGACAGGGGGGAGGCAGCGTCACTTC CASSSGTGGRQRHF
NA TRBJ2-2 TRBV6-5 TRBD1 TGTGCCAGCAGGAGGGACAGGGACACCGGGGAGCTGTTTTTT CASRRDRDTGELFF
NA TRBJ2-5 TRBV5-4 TRBD1 TGTGCCAGCAGCTTTAATCCGGACAGGGGGAGAGAGACCCAGTACTTC CASSFNPDRGRETQYF
NA TRBJ2-1 TRBV5-1 NA TGCGCCAGCAGCTTGCTGAGGCCCCGGGCGGGTGAGCAGTTCTTC CASSLLRPRAGEQFF
once TRBJ1-6 TRBV3-1/TRBV3-2 NA TGTGCCAGCAGCCACGGCAGGGATTCACCCCTCCACTTT CASSHGRDSPLHF